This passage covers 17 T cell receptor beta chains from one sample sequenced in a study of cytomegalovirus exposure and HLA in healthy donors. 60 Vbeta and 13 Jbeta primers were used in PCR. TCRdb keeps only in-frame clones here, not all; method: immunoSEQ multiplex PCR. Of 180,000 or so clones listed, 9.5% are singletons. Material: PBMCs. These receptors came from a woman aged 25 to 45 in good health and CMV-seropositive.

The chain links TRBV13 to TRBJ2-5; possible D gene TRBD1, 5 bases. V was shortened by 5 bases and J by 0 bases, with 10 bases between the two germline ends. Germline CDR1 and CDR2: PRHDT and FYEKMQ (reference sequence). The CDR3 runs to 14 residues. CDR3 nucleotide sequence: TGTGCCAGCAGCCAGAGGACACACCAAGAGACCCAGTACTTC. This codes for CASSQRTHQETQYF.

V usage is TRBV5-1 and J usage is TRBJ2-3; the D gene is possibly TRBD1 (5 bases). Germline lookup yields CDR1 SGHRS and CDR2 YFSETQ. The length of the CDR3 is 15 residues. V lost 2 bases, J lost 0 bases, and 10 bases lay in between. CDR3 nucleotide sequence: TGCGCCAGCAGCTTTATGGGGCCGAGCACAGATACGCAGTATTTT. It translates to CASSFMGPSTDTQYF.

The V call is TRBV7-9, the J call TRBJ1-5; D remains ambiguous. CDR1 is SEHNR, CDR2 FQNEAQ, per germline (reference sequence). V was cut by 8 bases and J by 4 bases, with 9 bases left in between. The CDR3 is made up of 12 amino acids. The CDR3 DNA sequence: TGTGCCAGCGCCCGAGGGAATCAGCCCCAGCATTTT. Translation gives CASARGNQPQHF.

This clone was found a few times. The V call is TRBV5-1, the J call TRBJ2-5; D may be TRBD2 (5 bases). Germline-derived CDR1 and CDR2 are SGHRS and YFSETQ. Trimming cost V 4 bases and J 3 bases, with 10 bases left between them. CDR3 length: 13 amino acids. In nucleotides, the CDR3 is TGCGCCAGCAGCGCCCCCGGGGAAGAGACCCAGTACTTC. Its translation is CASSAPGEETQYF.

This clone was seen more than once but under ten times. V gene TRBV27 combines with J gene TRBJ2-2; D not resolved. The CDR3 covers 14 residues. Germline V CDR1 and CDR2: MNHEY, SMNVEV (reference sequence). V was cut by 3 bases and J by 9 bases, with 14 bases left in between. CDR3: CASSFLGRKRELFF. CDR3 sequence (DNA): TGTGCCAGCAGTTTTTTGGGCCGGAAGCGGGAGCTGTTTTTT.

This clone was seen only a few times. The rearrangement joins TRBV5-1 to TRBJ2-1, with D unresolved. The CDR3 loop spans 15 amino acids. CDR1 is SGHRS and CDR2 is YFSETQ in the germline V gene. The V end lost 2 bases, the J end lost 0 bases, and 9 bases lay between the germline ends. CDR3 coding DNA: TGCGCCAGCAGCTTTGCGGATTCCTCCTACAATGAGCAGTTCTTC. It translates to CASSFADSSYNEQFF.

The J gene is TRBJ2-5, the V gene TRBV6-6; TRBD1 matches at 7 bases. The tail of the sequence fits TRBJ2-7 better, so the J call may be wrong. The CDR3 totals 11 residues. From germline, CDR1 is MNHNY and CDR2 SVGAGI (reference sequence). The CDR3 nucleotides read TGTGCCAGTGGGACAGCCTACGAGCAGTACTTC. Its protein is CASGTAYEQYF.

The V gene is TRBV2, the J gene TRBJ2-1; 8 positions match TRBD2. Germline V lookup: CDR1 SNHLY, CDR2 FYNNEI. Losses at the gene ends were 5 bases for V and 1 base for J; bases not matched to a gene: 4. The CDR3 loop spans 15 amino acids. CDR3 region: CASSQLAESYNEQFF. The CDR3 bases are TGTGCCAGCAGTCAACTAGCGGAATCCTACAATGAGCAGTTCTTC.

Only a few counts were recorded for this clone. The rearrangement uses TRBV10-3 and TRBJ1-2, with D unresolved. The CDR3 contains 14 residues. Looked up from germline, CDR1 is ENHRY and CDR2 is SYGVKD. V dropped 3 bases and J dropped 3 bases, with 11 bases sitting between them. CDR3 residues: CAISDSRSDYGYTF. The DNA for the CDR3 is TGTGCCATCAGTGACAGCAGGTCGGACTATGGCTACACCTTC.

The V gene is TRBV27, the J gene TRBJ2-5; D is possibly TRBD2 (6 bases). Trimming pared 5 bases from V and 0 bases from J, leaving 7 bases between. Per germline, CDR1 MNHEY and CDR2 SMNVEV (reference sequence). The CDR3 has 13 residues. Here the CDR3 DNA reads TGTGCCAGCAGTCGGGGGAACCAAGAGACCCAGTACTTC. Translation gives CASSRGNQETQYF.

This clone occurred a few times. CDR3 region: CASFRPDTGELFF. The CDR3 DNA reads TGTGCCAGCTTCCGCCCAGACACCGGGGAGCTGTTTTTT. This rearrangement joins TRBV4-2 to TRBJ2-2, with D unclear. This CDR3 has 13 amino acids. Germline V gene data show CDR1 as LGHNA and CDR2 as YNFKEQ. Trimming stripped 8 bases from V and 3 bases from J, with 10 bases between.

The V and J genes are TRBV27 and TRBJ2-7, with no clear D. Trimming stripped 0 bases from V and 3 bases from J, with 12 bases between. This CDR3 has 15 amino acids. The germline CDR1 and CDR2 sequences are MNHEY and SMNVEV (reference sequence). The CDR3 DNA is TGTGCCAGCAGTTTATCGGCTAGAACCCACTACGAGCAGTACTTC. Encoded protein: CASSLSARTHYEQYF.

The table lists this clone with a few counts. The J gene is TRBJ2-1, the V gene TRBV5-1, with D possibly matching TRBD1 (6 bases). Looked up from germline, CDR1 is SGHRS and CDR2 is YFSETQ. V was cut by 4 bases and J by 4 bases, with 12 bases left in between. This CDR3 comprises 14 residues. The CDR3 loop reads CASSPQGQYNEQFF. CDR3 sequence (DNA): TGCGCCAGCAGCCCACAGGGTCAGTACAATGAGCAGTTCTTC.

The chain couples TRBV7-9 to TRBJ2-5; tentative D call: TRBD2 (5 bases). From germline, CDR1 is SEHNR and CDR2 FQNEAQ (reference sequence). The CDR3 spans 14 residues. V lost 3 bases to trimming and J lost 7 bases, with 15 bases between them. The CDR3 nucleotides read TGTGCCAGCAGCTTGTGGACGGGGAATGGGACCCAGTACTTC. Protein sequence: CASSLWTGNGTQYF.

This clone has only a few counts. Written as DNA, the CDR3 is TGTGCCAGCAAATTTGAGGCCACTATCACTGAAGCTTTCTTT. It codes for CASKFEATITEAFF. The chain couples TRBV6-1 to TRBJ1-1, with unresolved D. The germline V and J ends were trimmed by 7 bases and 4 bases, with 16 bases remaining between them. This CDR3 contains 14 residues. Germline CDR1 MNHNS, CDR2 SASEGT.

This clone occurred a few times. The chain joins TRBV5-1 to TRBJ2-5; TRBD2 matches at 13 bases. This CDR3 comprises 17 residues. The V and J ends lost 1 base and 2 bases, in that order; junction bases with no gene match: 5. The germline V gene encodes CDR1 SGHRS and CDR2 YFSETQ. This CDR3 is CASSLTGTSGTQETQYF. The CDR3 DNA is TGCGCCAGCAGCTTGACGGGGACTAGCGGGACGCAAGAGACCCAGTACTTC.

The CDR3 DNA follows: TGCGCCAGCAGCCAGACGGAGAATAAATATGGCTACACCTTC. Encoded protein: CASSQTENKYGYTF. This chain uses TRBV4-1 with TRBJ1-2; D gene uncertain. Trimming left V 3 bases short and J 5 bases short, with 13 bases between. This CDR3 is 14 amino acids long. The germline V gene encodes CDR1 MGHRA and CDR2 YSYEKL.